A single TCR beta chain is shown here with its context. PCR was performed using 60 Vbeta and 13 Jbeta primers. Generated by immunoSEQ multiplex PCR, the TCRdb table keeps only in-frame clones and is missing some. The sample contains 150,000 to 170,000 clones, approximately 80% of which appear only once. Trimming left V 0 bases short and J 0 bases short, with 7 bases between. Looked up from germline, CDR1 is MGHRA and CDR2 is YSYEKL. The CDR3 is 15 residues long. This sample is drawn from a study of cytomegalovirus exposure and HLA in healthy donors. The sequencing input was PBMCs. The origin of this receptor is a man aged 25-45 years in good health and CMV-seropositive. The chain recombines TRBV4-1 with TRBJ2-3; maybe TRBD2 (6 bases). CDR3 sequence reads: CASSQERDSTDTQYF. The CDR3 region has the DNA TGCGCCAGCAGCCAAGAGCGGGATAGCACAGATACGCAGTATTTT.